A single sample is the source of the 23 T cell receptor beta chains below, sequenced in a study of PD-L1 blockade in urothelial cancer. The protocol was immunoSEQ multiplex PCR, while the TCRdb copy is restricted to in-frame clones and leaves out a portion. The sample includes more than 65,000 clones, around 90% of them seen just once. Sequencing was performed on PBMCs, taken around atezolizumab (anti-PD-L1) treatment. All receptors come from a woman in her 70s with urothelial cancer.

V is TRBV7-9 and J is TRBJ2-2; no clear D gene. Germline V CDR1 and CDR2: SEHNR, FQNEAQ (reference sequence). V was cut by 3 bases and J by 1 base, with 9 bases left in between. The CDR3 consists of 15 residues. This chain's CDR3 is CASSLTNRNTGELFF. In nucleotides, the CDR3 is TGTGCCAGCAGCTTGACCAACAGGAACACCGGGGAGCTGTTTTTT.

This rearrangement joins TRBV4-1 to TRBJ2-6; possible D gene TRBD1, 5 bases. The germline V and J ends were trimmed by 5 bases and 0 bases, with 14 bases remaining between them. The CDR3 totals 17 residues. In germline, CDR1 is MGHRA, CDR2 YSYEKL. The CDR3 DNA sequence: TGCGCCAGCAGCATCACAGGATGGGGCTCTGGGGCCAACGTCCTGACTTTC. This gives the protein CASSITGWGSGANVLTF.

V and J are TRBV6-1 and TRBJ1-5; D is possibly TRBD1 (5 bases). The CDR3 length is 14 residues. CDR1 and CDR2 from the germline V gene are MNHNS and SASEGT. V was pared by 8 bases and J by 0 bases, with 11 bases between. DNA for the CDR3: TGTGCCAGCGCAAGGACACCTAGCAATCAGCCCCAGCATTTT. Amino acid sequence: CASARTPSNQPQHF.

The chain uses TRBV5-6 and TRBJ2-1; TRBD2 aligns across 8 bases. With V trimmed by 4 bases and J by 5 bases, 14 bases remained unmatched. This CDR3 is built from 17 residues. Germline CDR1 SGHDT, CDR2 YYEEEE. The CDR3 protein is CASSDEYSGRRDNEQFF. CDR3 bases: TGTGCCAGCAGCGATGAATACAGCGGGAGACGGGACAATGAGCAGTTCTTC.

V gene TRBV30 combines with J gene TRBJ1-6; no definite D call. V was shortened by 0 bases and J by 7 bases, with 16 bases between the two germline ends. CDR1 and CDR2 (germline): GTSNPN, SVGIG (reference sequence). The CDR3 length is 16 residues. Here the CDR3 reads CAWSVWVEQLNSPLHF. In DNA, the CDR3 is TGTGCCTGGAGTGTCTGGGTCGAGCAACTAAATTCACCCCTCCACTTT.

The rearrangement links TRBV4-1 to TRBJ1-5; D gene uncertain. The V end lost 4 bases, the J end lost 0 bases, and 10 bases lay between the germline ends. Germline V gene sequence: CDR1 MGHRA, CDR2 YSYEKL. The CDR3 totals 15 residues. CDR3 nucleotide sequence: TGCGCCAGCAGCCCAATGCGAGATAGCAATCAGCCCCAGCATTTT. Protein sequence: CASSPMRDSNQPQHF.

CDR3 bases: TGTGCCAGCAGCTTGGGTACAGGGGGTTTAAGGTACAATGAGCAGTTCTTC. This gives the protein CASSLGTGGLRYNEQFF. The genes are TRBV5-4 and TRBJ2-1, with TRBD1 matching 8 bases. Germline CDR1 is SGHNT and CDR2 is YYREEE (reference sequence). This CDR3 spans 17 amino acids. Trimming took 0 bases from V and 4 from J; bases not matched to a gene: 9.

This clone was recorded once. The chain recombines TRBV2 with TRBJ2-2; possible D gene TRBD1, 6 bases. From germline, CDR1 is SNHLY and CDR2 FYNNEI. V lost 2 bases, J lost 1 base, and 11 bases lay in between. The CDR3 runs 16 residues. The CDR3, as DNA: TGTGCCAGCAGTGAACAGGGGATGGGGAACACCGGGGAGCTGTTTTTT. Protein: CASSEQGMGNTGELFF.

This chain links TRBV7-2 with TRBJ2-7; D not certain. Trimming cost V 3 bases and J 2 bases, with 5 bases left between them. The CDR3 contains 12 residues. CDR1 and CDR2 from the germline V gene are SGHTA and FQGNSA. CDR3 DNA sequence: TGTGCCAGCAGCTTCGTCCCCTACGAGCAGTACTTC. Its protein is CASSFVPYEQYF. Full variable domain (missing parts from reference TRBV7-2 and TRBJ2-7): GAGVSQSPSNKVTEKGKDVELRCDPISGHTALYWYRQSLGQGLEFLIYFQGNSAPDKSGLPSDRFSAERTGGSVSTLTIQRTQQEDSAVYLCASSFVPYEQYFGPGTRLTVT.

CDR3 in amino acids: CATTTAGTATGELFF. The CDR3 nucleotides read TGCGCCACCACCACCGCCGGGACAGCCACCGGGGAGCTGTTTTTT. The genes are TRBV5-1 and TRBJ2-2; the match to TRBD1 covers 7 bases. Germline CDR1 is SGHRS and CDR2 is YFSETQ. The CDR3 extends over 15 amino acids. With 9 bases clipped from V and 4 bases from J, the junction kept 12 bases outside the gene matches.

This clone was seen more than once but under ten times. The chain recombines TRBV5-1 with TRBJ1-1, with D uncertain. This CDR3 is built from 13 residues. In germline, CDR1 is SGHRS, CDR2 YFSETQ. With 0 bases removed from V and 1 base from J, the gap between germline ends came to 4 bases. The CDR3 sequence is CASSLAGNTEAFF. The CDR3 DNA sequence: TGCGCCAGCAGCTTGGCAGGGAACACTGAAGCTTTCTTT.

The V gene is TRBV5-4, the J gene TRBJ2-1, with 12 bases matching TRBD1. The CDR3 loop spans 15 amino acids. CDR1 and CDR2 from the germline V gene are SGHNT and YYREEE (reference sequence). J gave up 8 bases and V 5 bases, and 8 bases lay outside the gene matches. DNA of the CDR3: TGTGCCAGCAGAAAAATAGGGACAGGGGGCGATGAGCAGTTCTTC. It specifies CASRKIGTGGDEQFF.

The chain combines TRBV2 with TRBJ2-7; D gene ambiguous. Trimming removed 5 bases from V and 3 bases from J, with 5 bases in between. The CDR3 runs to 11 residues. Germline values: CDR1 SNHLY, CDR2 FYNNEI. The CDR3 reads CASSPVYEQYF. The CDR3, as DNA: TGTGCCAGCAGTCCCGTCTACGAGCAGTACTTC.

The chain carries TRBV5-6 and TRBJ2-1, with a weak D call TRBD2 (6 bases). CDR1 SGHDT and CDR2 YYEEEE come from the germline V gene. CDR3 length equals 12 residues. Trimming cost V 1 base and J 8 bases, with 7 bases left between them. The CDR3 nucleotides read TGTGCCAGCAGCTTGACGGGGGATGAGCAGTTCTTC. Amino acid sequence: CASSLTGDEQFF.

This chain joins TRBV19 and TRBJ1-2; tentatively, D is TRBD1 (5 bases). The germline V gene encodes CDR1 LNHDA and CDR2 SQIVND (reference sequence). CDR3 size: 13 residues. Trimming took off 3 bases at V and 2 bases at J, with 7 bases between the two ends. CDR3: CASSMEGNYGYTF. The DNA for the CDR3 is TGTGCCAGTAGTATGGAGGGGAACTATGGCTACACCTTC.

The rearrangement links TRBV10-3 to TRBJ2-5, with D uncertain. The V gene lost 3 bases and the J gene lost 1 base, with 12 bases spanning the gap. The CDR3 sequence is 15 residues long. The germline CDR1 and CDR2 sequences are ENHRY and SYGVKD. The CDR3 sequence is CAISDGRRLQETQYF. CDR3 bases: TGTGCCATCAGTGATGGGCGACGGCTCCAAGAGACCCAGTACTTC.

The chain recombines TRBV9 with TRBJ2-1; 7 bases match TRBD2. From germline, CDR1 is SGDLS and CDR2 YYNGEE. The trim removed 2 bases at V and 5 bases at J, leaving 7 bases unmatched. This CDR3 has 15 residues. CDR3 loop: CASSVASGVDNEQFF. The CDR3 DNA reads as TGTGCCAGCAGCGTTGCCAGCGGGGTTGACAATGAGCAGTTCTTC.

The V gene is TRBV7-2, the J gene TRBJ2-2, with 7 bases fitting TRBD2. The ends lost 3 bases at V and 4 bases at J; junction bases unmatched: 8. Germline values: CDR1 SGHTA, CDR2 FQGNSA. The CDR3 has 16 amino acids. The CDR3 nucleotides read TGTGCCAGCAGCTTGTGGCCGGGGGGTGGCACCGGGGAGCTGTTTTTT. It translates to CASSLWPGGGTGELFF.

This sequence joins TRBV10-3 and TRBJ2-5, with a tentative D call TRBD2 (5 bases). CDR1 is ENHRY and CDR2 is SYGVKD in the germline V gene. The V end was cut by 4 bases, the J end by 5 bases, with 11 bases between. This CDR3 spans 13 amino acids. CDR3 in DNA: TGTGCCATCAGTGGAGGAGGAGATGAGACCCAGTACTTC. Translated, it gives CAISGGGDETQYF.

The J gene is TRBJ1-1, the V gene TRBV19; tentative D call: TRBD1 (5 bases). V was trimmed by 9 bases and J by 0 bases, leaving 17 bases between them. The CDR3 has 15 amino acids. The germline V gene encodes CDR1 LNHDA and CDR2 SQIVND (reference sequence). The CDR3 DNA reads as TGTGCCAGCATGAGACTCGGGGGGATGAACACTGAAGCTTTCTTT. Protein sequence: CASMRLGGMNTEAFF.

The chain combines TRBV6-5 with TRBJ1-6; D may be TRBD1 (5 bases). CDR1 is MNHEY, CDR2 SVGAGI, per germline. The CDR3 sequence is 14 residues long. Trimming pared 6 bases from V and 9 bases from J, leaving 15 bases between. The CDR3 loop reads CASRGRGSFSPLHF. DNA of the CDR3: TGTGCCAGCAGGGGAAGGGGCTCTTTTTCACCCCTCCACTTT.

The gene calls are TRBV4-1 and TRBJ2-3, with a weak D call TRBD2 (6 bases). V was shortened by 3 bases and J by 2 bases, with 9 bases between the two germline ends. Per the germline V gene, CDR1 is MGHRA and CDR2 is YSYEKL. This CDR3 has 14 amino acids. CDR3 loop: CASSQDYYTDTQYF. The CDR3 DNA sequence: TGCGCCAGCAGCCAGGACTACTACACAGATACGCAGTATTTT.

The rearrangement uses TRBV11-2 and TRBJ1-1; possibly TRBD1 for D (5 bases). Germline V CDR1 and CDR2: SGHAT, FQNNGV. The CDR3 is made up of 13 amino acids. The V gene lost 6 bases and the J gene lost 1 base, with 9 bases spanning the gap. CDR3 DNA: TGTGCCAGCAGTACAGGCCCGAACACTGAAGCTTTCTTT. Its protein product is CASSTGPNTEAFF.